These T cell receptor beta chains were read from a single sample in a study of CD8+ T cells in alopecia areata. The repertoire was sequenced with immunoSEQ multiplex PCR; TCRdb's copy has only in-frame clones and lacks some. The sample holds around 140,000 clones, 75% to 90% seen once. The source material was CD8+ T cells sorted from blood, sampled at week 0. These receptors were collected from a human donor with alopecia areata. Each CDR3 is given with its conserved first and last residue. Fields, in order: V gene, D gene, clone size, J gene, CDR3 DNA, CDR3 protein. D genes are given only for firm matches. Clone size is shown for a subset of rows, as once, few, many or a class of expanded clone.

>TRBV19|TRBD1|NA|TRBJ2-7
TGTGCCAGTAGTACCCGGGACAGGGGGAAACCCGAGCAGTACTTC
CASSTRDRGKPEQYF
>TRBV5-1|NA|NA|TRBJ2-1
TGCGCCAGCAGCTCGGACAGCAATGAGCAGTTCTTC
CASSSDSNEQFF
>TRBV14|NA|NA|TRBJ2-7
TGTGCCAGCAGCCAGGGCTACGAGCAGTACTTC
CASSQGYEQYF
>TRBV4-1|TRBD2|once|TRBJ2-7
TGCGCCAGCAGCCAAGAGACTAGCGGGAACTACGAGCAGTACTTC
CASSQETSGNYEQYF
>TRBV6-5|NA|NA|TRBJ2-7
TGTGCCAGCAGTGCAGGGTCGCGCTACGAGCAGTACTTC
CASSAGSRYEQYF
>TRBV27|TRBD1|NA|TRBJ2-7
TGTGCCAGCACCTCAGGGGGATACGAGCAGTACTTC
CASTSGGYEQYF
>TRBV6-5|NA|NA|TRBJ1-4
TGTGCCAGCCGAGAGAGGGAAGGAGAAAAACTGTTTTTT
CASREREGEKLFF
>TRBV5-4|TRBD1|NA|TRBJ2-5
TGTGCCAGCAGCTTCGACAGGGCCCGGGAGACCCAGTACTTC
CASSFDRARETQYF
>TRBV7-9|NA|once|TRBJ2-5
TGTGCCAGCAGCCTACGGACGCATAACGGGACCCAGTACTTC
CASSLRTHNGTQYF
>TRBV4-1|NA|NA|TRBJ2-7
TGCGCCAGCAGCCAAGAAATCGGCGGGAAGGTAGGCGAGCAGTACTTC
CASSQEIGGKVGEQYF
>TRBV4-2|NA|NA|TRBJ2-3
TGTGCCAGCAGCCAAGGAGGTCTGGCCACAGATACGCAGTATTTT
CASSQGGLATDTQYF
>TRBV10-3|NA|few|TRBJ2-7
TGTGCCATCGGGCGGAGTGAGTGGAGGGGCGGGGAGCAGTACTTC
CAIGRSEWRGGEQYF
>TRBV29-1|TRBD2|NA|TRBJ2-1
TGCAGCGTTGAAGGACTAGCGGGGGGACGGAGCTCCTACAATGAGCAGTTCTTC
CSVEGLAGGRSSYNEQFF
>TRBV9|NA|NA|TRBJ1-2
TGTGCCAGCAGATCCTGGGGCTACACCTTC
CASRSWGYTF
>TRBV29-1|NA|once|TRBJ1-2
TGCAGCGTCAAGCCAGCCGCCTATTCCTATGGCTACACCTTC
CSVKPAAYSYGYTF
>TRBV27|NA|NA|TRBJ2-2
TGTGCCAGCAGTTTTGGGCTTCCAGCGAACACCGGGGAGCTGTTTTTT
CASSFGLPANTGELFF
>TRBV7-3|NA|NA|TRBJ2-6
TGTGCCAGCAGCTTAGGCAGGGGTCTATCTGGGGCCAACGTCCTGACTTTC
CASSLGRGLSGANVLTF
>TRBV9|TRBD1|NA|TRBJ1-2
TGTGCCAGCAGCGTCGGACAGGGACGACTTCTGTACGCTTTTGCTGGCTACACCTTC
CASSVGQGRLLYAFAGYTF
>TRBV7-9|NA|NA|TRBJ2-7
TGTGCCAGCAGCTTAGCGTCTGAGGACTACGAGCAGTACTTC
CASSLASEDYEQYF
>TRBV7-2|TRBD2|NA|TRBJ2-3
TGTGCCAGCAGCTTTCTAGCGGGAATTGGAGATACGCAGTATTTT
CASSFLAGIGDTQYF
>TRBV7-8|TRBD2|NA|TRBJ2-3
TGTGCCAGCAGCCCATATACTAGCGGGGGGAGGAATACGCAGTATTTT
CASSPYTSGGRNTQYF
>TRBV7-9|TRBD1|NA|TRBJ1-5
TGTGCCAGCAGTCTCGAGGGGGCGCAGGAGCCCCAGCATTTT
CASSLEGAQEPQHF
>TRBV4-1|NA|once|TRBJ1-1
TGCGCCAGCAGCCAACAGCTGAACACTGAAGCTTTCTTT
CASSQQLNTEAFF
>TRBV12-5|NA|NA|TRBJ1-2
TGTGCTAGTGGAAGGACGGACCGGCCTAACTATGGCCACACCTTC
CASGRTDRPNYGHTF
>TRBV7-3|NA|once|TRBJ1-2
TGTGCCAGCAGCTTAACTTCCCAGGGAGGAGATGGCTACACCTTC
CASSLTSQGGDGYTF
>TRBV9|NA|NA|TRBJ2-7
TGTGCCAGCAGCGTAGCCCGGGACACACCATCCTACGAGCAGTACTTC
CASSVARDTPSYEQYF
>TRBV29-1|NA|few|TRBJ2-5
TGCAGCTTCGGAGGGGACGGTCAAGAGACCCAGTACTTC
CSFGGDGQETQYF
>TRBV11-2|NA|NA|TRBJ2-7
TGTGCCAGCAGCTTGGGATGGGAGCCCGGGAAACCCTACGAGCAGTACTTC
CASSLGWEPGKPYEQYF
>TRBV4-2|NA|NA|TRBJ2-7
TGTGCCAGCAGCCAAGCTCCTCAGGGCGACGAGCAGTACTTC
CASSQAPQGDEQYF
>TRBV5-1|NA|NA|TRBJ2-7
TGCGCCAGCAGCGGCTCGGGGATCCACGAGCAGTACTTC
CASSGSGIHEQYF
>TRBV30|TRBD2|once|TRBJ2-3
TGTGCCTGTTTAGCGGGGACCACAGATACGCAGTATTTT
CACLAGTTDTQYF
>TRBV7-9|NA|NA|TRBJ1-2
TGTGCCAGCAGCACCCCTGGGACCGGGAGGGGCTACACCTTC
CASSTPGTGRGYTF
>TRBV6-4|NA|NA|TRBJ2-3
TGTGCCAGCAGCAGGACTGGTAGCACAGATACGCAGTATTTT
CASSRTGSTDTQYF
>TRBV10-3|TRBD1|few|TRBJ1-1
TGTGCCATCAGAACAGGGGTAGGGGACACTGAAGCTTTCTTT
CAIRTGVGDTEAFF
>TRBV7-9|NA|few|TRBJ1-4
TGTGCCAGCAGCTTGACAGGCCCAAATGAAAAACTGTTTTTT
CASSLTGPNEKLFF
>TRBV2|TRBD1|NA|TRBJ2-7
TGTGCCAGCACCGGGACAGGGGGTTACGAGCAGTACTTC
CASTGTGGYEQYF
>TRBV25-1|NA|NA|TRBJ1-1
TGTGCCAGCAGTGAAGGGTCTGTGGGTGACACTGAAGCTTTCTTT
CASSEGSVGDTEAFF
>TRBV27|NA|NA|TRBJ2-3
TGTGCCGTTGGAGAAGGGGGGGCCTACACAGATACGCAGTATTTT
CAVGEGGAYTDTQYF
>TRBV29-1|TRBD2|once|TRBJ2-7
TGCAGCGTTGAAGATTCCGGGACTAACTACGAGCAGTACTTC
CSVEDSGTNYEQYF
>TRBV10-3|NA|NA|TRBJ2-7
TGTGCCATCATGAACGGGCAGGAGGCCTACGAGCAGTACTTC
CAIMNGQEAYEQYF
>TRBV11-2|NA|few|TRBJ2-7
TGTGCCAGCAGCCAATCGGGACAATCCTACGAGCAGTACTTC
CASSQSGQSYEQYF
>TRBV9|TRBD1|NA|TRBJ1-1
TGTGCCAGCAGCGTAGGAGAGAGCAGGGGGCAGGGTGAAGCTTTCTTT
CASSVGESRGQGEAFF
>TRBV27|NA|NA|TRBJ2-6
TGTGCCAGCAGTTCCCAGTTTTCTGGGGCCAACGTCCTGACTTTC
CASSSQFSGANVLTF
>TRBV7-6|TRBD2|NA|TRBJ2-1
TGTGCCAGCAGCTTAAAACGCTCGGGACTAGCGGGAGTGTGGAATGAGCAGTTCTTC
CASSLKRSGLAGVWNEQFF